The 25 T cell receptor beta chains given below trace back to one sample, sequenced in a study of STAT5B mutations in CD4+ large granular lymphocyte leukemia (dated by TCRdb to 2021 to 2024). The library was produced with the immunoSEQ multiplex PCR assay. TCRdb holds this immuneACCESS table with in-frame rearrangements only. Some clones are missing; in checked studies, unresolved V genes explain under half, and the rest has no known cause. The table for this sample lists under 35,000 clones; roughly three quarters of them were counted only once. The ten most abundant clones make up about 2% of the sample. Sample: CD4+ T cells from blood buffy coats. These receptors came from a human donor in good health.

The chain carries TRBV19 and TRBJ2-3; no definite D call. CDR3 length: 13 amino acids. Trimming stripped 4 bases from V and 1 base from J, with 6 bases between. Per germline, CDR1 LNHDA and CDR2 SQIVND (reference sequence). CDR3 DNA sequence: TGTGCCAGTAGTACTGGTCGCACAGATACGCAGTATTTT. Translating gives CASSTGRTDTQYF.

This chain uses TRBV19 with TRBJ1-5, with D unresolved. V was pared by 0 bases and J by 6 bases, with 15 bases between. CDR3 length equals 16 residues. Germline-derived CDR1 and CDR2 are LNHDA and SQIVND (reference sequence). CDR3 coding DNA: TGTGCCAGTAGTATAGAATCGGACTGGCGCGGTCAGCCCCAGCATTTT. Translated: CASSIESDWRGQPQHF.

In its sample, this clone was seen once. The chain is built from TRBV5-1 and TRBJ2-1; D gene ambiguous. Germline V gene sequence: CDR1 SGHRS, CDR2 YFSETQ. V lost 3 bases and J lost 6, with 13 bases in between. The CDR3 loop spans 14 amino acids. The chain's CDR3 is CASSSQLLGNEQFF. CDR3 nucleotide sequence: TGCGCCAGCAGCTCTCAGCTTCTGGGCAATGAGCAGTTCTTC. The variable domain in full, completed from reference TRBV5-1 and TRBJ2-1, reads KAGVTQTPRYLIKTRGQQVTLSCSPISGHRSVSWYQQTPGQGLQFLFEYFSETQRNKGNFPGRFSGRQFSNSRSEMNVSTLELGDSALYLCASSSQLLGNEQFFGPGTRLTVL.

This clone was found once. V usage is TRBV5-6 and J usage is TRBJ2-3; D is uncertain. This CDR3 has 13 residues. Trimming took 4 bases from V and 2 from J, leaving 8 bases between them. In germline, CDR1 is SGHDT, CDR2 YYEEEE. The CDR3 reads CASSRADTDTQYF. DNA for the CDR3: TGTGCCAGCAGCCGGGCCGACACAGATACGCAGTATTTT. Using reference TRBV5-6 and TRBJ2-3 for the parts outside the CDR3, the full variable domain is DAGVTQSPTHLIKTRGQQVTLRCSPKSGHDTVSWYQQALGQGPQFIFQYYEEEERQRGNFPDRFSGHQFPNYSSELNVNALLLGDSALYLCASSRADTDTQYFGPGTRLTVL.

V usage is TRBV7-9 and J usage is TRBJ2-3; D not resolved. This CDR3 contains 13 residues. In germline, CDR1 is SEHNR, CDR2 FQNEAQ (reference sequence). V lost 1 base and J lost 4, with 6 bases in between. CDR3 bases: TGTGCCAGCAGCTTAGACACGGCAGATACGCAGTATTTT. Translated: CASSLDTADTQYF.

The rearrangement joins TRBV11-2 to TRBJ1-1, with 12 bases matching TRBD1. J lost 1 base, V lost 2 bases, and 11 bases had no gene match. CDR1 is SGHAT and CDR2 is FQNNGV in the germline V gene. CDR3 length equals 19 residues. Here the CDR3 DNA reads TGTGCCAGCAGCTTAAGAGGAGGGGGGACAGGGGGCTCGAACACTGAAGCTTTCTTT. It yields the protein CASSLRGGGTGGSNTEAFF. Variable domain in full (rest from reference TRBV11-2 and TRBJ1-1): EAGVAQSPRYKIIEKRQSVAFWCNPISGHATLYWYQQILGQGPKLLIQFQNNGVVDDSQLPKDRFSAERLKGVDSTLKIQPAKLEDSAVYLCASSLRGGGTGGSNTEAFFGQGTRLTVV.

In this sample, this clone turned up a few times. V usage is TRBV6-1 and J usage is TRBJ2-5; 12 bases align to TRBD2. The CDR3 extends over 16 amino acids. The germline gives CDR1 MNHNS, CDR2 SASEGT. The J segment lost 4 bases and the V segment lost 2 bases, leaving 5 bases of the junction unmatched. This CDR3 reads CASSEPSGGAGETQYF. CDR3 nucleotides: TGTGCCAGCAGTGAACCTAGCGGGGGGGCCGGAGAGACCCAGTACTTC.

This clone appeared once. The chain couples TRBV5-1 to TRBJ2-3; the D is unclear. The CDR3 is 15 residues long. Trimming cost V 2 bases and J 0 bases, with 10 bases left between them. Germline V gene sequence: CDR1 SGHRS, CDR2 YFSETQ. CDR3 coding DNA: TGCGCCAGCAGCTTCACGACGCCCAGCACAGATACGCAGTATTTT. It codes for CASSFTTPSTDTQYF.

V and J are TRBV15 and TRBJ2-2; D not resolved. This CDR3 spans 16 amino acids. Per the germline V gene, CDR1 is LNHNV and CDR2 is YYDKDF (reference sequence). The V end was cut by 0 bases, the J end by 6 bases, with 14 bases between. DNA for the CDR3: TGTGCCACCAGCAGAGATCGGGCCTCGGGCGCCGGGGAGCTGTTTTTT. Translating it yields CATSRDRASGAGELFF.

In this sample, this clone turned up once. V and J are TRBV5-5 and TRBJ2-1, with TRBD2 matching 10 bases. The CDR3 contains 16 residues. Germline lookup yields CDR1 SGHKS and CDR2 YYEKEE (reference sequence). V trimming: 4 bases; J trimming: 9 bases; junction bases outside the gene matches: 13. The CDR3 sequence: CASSTTQLAGVSEQFF. The CDR3 DNA reads as TGTGCCAGCAGCACCACCCAGCTAGCGGGAGTTAGTGAGCAGTTCTTC. Together with reference TRBV5-5 and TRBJ2-1, the CDR3 gives the full variable domain: DAGVTQSPTHLIKTRGQQVTLRCSPISGHKSVSWYQQVLGQGPQFIFQYYEKEERGRGNFPDRFSARQFPNYSSELNVNALLLGDSALYLCASSTTQLAGVSEQFFGPGTRLTVL.

This clone was found a few times. The DNA of the CDR3 is TGTGCCAGCAGCCGGCGCGACGGGGGGAACACTGAAGCTTTCTTT. This encodes CASSRRDGGNTEAFF. The V gene is TRBV7-9, the J gene TRBJ1-1, with D possibly matching TRBD1 (5 bases). The CDR3 totals 15 residues. Trimming shortened V by 5 bases and J by 1 base, and 14 bases separated the two germline ends. Germline CDR1 is SEHNR and CDR2 is FQNEAQ (reference sequence).

The chain has TRBV19 and TRBJ1-2; D gene ambiguous. Germline CDR1 LNHDA, CDR2 SQIVND (reference sequence). This CDR3 spans 12 amino acids. Trimming pared 5 bases from V and 8 bases from J, leaving 12 bases between. Written as DNA, the CDR3 is TGTGCCAGTAGTGGACCGCGACTGGGCTACACCTTC. It yields the protein CASSGPRLGYTF.

V usage is TRBV14 and J usage is TRBJ1-4, with D unclear. In germline, CDR1 is SGHDN, CDR2 FVKESK. CDR3 length equals 13 residues. Trimming left V 0 bases short and J 7 bases short, with 6 bases between. This CDR3 reads CASSQDNSEKLFF. CDR3 DNA: TGTGCCAGCAGCCAAGATAACAGTGAAAAACTGTTTTTT.

The V gene is TRBV28, the J gene TRBJ1-3; D call uncertain. The V gene's germline CDR1 is MDHEN and CDR2 SYDVKM. Trimming took off 8 bases at V and 0 bases at J, with 5 bases between the two ends. This CDR3 comprises 12 residues. The CDR3 reads CASVGSGNTIYF. In nucleotides, the CDR3 is TGTGCCAGCGTGGGCTCTGGAAACACCATATATTTT.

The genes are TRBV10-1 and TRBJ2-7; D is unresolved. The V end was cut by 3 bases, the J end by 0 bases, with 9 bases between. Germline V lookup: CDR1 WNHNN, CDR2 SYGVQD (reference sequence). The CDR3 has 14 amino acids. The CDR3 protein is CASSDSTSSYEQYF. CDR3 sequence (DNA): TGCGCCAGCAGTGATAGCACAAGCTCCTACGAGCAGTACTTC.

This clone was counted a few times. V is TRBV27 and J is TRBJ1-1; weak D call: TRBD1 (5 bases). V was pared by 9 bases and J by 0 bases, with 11 bases between. The CDR3 is 13 amino acids. CDR1 and CDR2 from the germline V gene are MNHEY and SMNVEV (reference sequence). The CDR3, as DNA: TGTGCCAGTAGACAGAGGATGAACACTGAAGCTTTCTTT. This codes for CASRQRMNTEAFF.

The V and J genes are TRBV5-1 and TRBJ2-1; 9 bases agree with TRBD2. There are 16 residues in the CDR3. Germline trimming cut 4 bases from V and 5 bases from J; bases unmatched to any gene: 10. Germline CDR1 and CDR2: SGHRS and YFSETQ. CDR3 sequence (DNA): TGCGCCAGCAGCACCGCCCTAGCGGGGTACAACAATGAGCAGTTCTTC. Encoded protein: CASSTALAGYNNEQFF.

A remark on this clone: This same CDR3 is encoded by further DNA sequences in the sample. This chain joins TRBV5-1 and TRBJ2-3; D remains ambiguous. Germline CDR1 reads SGHRS; CDR2 reads YFSETQ. V lost 0 bases, J lost 2 bases, and 4 bases lay in between. The CDR3 consists of 13 residues. The CDR3 coding sequence is TGCGCCAGCAGCTTGGCGGCCACAGATACGCAGTATTTT. It yields the protein CASSLAATDTQYF.

The chain carries TRBV28 and TRBJ2-7; 10 nucleotides agree with TRBD1. CDR3 length: 14 amino acids. The ends lost 5 bases at V and 7 bases at J; junction bases unmatched: 8. The germline CDR1 and CDR2 sequences are MDHEN and SYDVKM. In DNA form, the CDR3 reads TGTGCCAGCAGTACGGGGACAGGGGCGATGGAGCAGTACTTC. Protein sequence: CASSTGTGAMEQYF.

DNA for the CDR3: TGTGCCAGTACCACCGGGACAGGCCACAATGAGCAGTTCTTC. As protein: CASTTGTGHNEQFF. The rearrangement uses TRBV19 and TRBJ2-1, with 8 positions matching TRBD1. Germline CDR1 reads LNHDA; CDR2 reads SQIVND (reference sequence). The CDR3 sequence is 14 residues long. The ends lost 7 bases at V and 5 bases at J; junction bases unmatched: 7.

For this clone: At the DNA level, this CDR3 is encoded by other sequences in the same sample as well. V usage is TRBV7-2 and J usage is TRBJ2-7; D uncertain. Germline V gene sequence: CDR1 SGHTA, CDR2 FQGNSA. V lost 1 base, J lost 0 bases, and 7 bases lay in between. The CDR3 consists of 14 residues. CDR3 sequence reads: CASSLGEVSYEQYF. CDR3 bases: TGTGCCAGCAGCTTAGGGGAAGTCTCCTACGAGCAGTACTTC.

The chain recombines TRBV19 with TRBJ2-1; no clear D. Trimming cost V 5 bases and J 4 bases, with 3 bases left between them. CDR3 length: 11 residues. Germline V gene lookup returns CDR1 LNHDA and CDR2 SQIVND (reference sequence). CDR3 residues: CASSVYNEQFF. The CDR3 coding sequence is TGTGCCAGTAGTGTATACAATGAGCAGTTCTTC.

V usage is TRBV4-2 and J usage is TRBJ2-3; 7 bases are a match to TRBD2. The ends lost 0 bases at V and 2 bases at J; junction bases unmatched: 2. Germline values: CDR1 LGHNA, CDR2 YNFKEQ. CDR3 length: 15 residues. CDR3 in amino acids: CASSQEGGVTDTQYF. In nucleotides, the CDR3 is TGTGCCAGCAGCCAAGAGGGGGGGGTCACAGATACGCAGTATTTT.

This chain's CDR3 is CASRQRGKNNEQFF. In DNA form, the CDR3 reads TGTGCCAGTCGACAGCGGGGGAAAAACAATGAGCAGTTCTTC. The V and J genes are TRBV11-2 and TRBJ2-1, with 8 bases fitting TRBD2. After removal of 9 bases from V and 5 bases from J, the junction contained 9 bases not matched to a gene. The CDR3 has 14 residues. Germline V CDR1 and CDR2: SGHAT, FQNNGV.

This chain connects TRBV5-6 to TRBJ2-3; the D is unclear. The germline V gene encodes CDR1 SGHDT and CDR2 YYEEEE. The CDR3 totals 15 residues. Trimming left V 4 bases short and J 4 bases short, with 16 bases between. The CDR3 region is CASSRITGGADTQYF. CDR3 nucleotide sequence: TGTGCCAGCAGCCGTATTACGGGTGGCGCAGATACGCAGTATTTT.